This is a list of T cell receptor beta chains from one sample in a study of OX40 agonist ivuxolimab in advanced cancers. Profiled with immunoSEQ multiplex PCR; TCRdb holds only in-frame clones, not every one. The sample yields some 54,000 clones, 70% to 90% seen once. The starting material was CD4+ or CD8+ T cells sorted from blood, obtained in a trial of the OX40 agonist ivuxolimab. Receptor source: an adult with an advanced solid tumor such as melanoma, head and neck, liver or kidney cancer. CDR3s include the opening cysteine and the closing phenylalanine or tryptophan. The D gene is left open where the match is weak. Size tells how often a clone was seen (once, few, many) or the class of an expanded clone, and some rows leave it out.

len	v_gene	d_gene	abundance	j_gene	CDR3nt	CDR3aa
17	TRBV9	-	-	TRBJ2-5	TGTGCCAGCAGCGTAGCTTTGCGTGGGGGGACCCAAGAGACCCAGTACTTC	CASSVALRGGTQETQYF
12	TRBV19	-	-	TRBJ1-2	TGTGCCAGTACCCAGGAGAGGTATGGCTACACCTTC	CASTQERYGYTF
16	TRBV30	-	few	TRBJ1-1	TGTGCCTGGAGTGTACGAGGGTTAGAGAGCCGGGCTGAAGCTTTCTTT	CAWSVRGLESRAEAFF
16	TRBV5-4	-	medium-sized	TRBJ1-2	TGTGCCAGCAGTCGGGAATGGGGCCTGGGGGACTATGGCTACACCTTC	CASSREWGLGDYGYTF
17	TRBV6-1	TRBD1	-	TRBJ1-5	TGTGCCAGCAGTGAACAGGGGGGCTCCTATAGCAATCAGCCCCAGCATTTT	CASSEQGGSYSNQPQHF
14	TRBV6-4	TRBD2	-	TRBJ2-3	TGTGCCAGCAGTTCTAGCGGGGGCGGCGAGACGCAGTATTTT	CASSSSGGGETQYF
11	TRBV20-1	-	-	TRBJ2-7	TGCAGTGCCACCCGGGGCCACGAGCAGTACTTC	CSATRGHEQYF
15	TRBV19	-	-	TRBJ2-3	TGTGCCAGTAGGCCTAGGGGGTTGGGCACAGATACGCAGTATTTT	CASRPRGLGTDTQYF
14	TRBV7-9	-	-	TRBJ1-3	TGTGCCAGCAGCGATACTTACTCTGGAAACACCATATATTTT	CASSDTYSGNTIYF
12	TRBV6-6	-	-	TRBJ1-5	TGTGCCAGCAGTTACTCGTCAGGGCCCCAGCATTTT	CASSYSSGPQHF
15	TRBV2	TRBD2	-	TRBJ2-3	TGTGCCAGCAGTGAAGCCGGGGGGGGGTCGTTGACGCAGTATTTT	CASSEAGGGSLTQYF
16	TRBV7-2	TRBD2	-	TRBJ2-5	TGTGCCAGCAGCATAACCGGACTAGCGGGCCAAGAGACCCAGTACTTC	CASSITGLAGQETQYF
14	TRBV28	-	once	TRBJ1-5	TGTGCCAGCAGTTTGCCGGGGGAGAATCAGCCCCAGCATTTT	CASSLPGENQPQHF
14	TRBV2	-	few	TRBJ2-2	TGTGCCAGCAGTGAAGAAGCGAACACCGGGGAGCTGTTTTTT	CASSEEANTGELFF
14	TRBV7-2	TRBD1	-	TRBJ1-2	TGTGCCAGCAGCCTCAGGGGGCTTAACTATGGCTACACCTTC	CASSLRGLNYGYTF
13	TRBV5-6	-	-	TRBJ2-7	TGTGCCAGCAGCTTGGGTCGCTCGTACGAGCAGTACTTC	CASSLGRSYEQYF
16	TRBV25-1	TRBD2	-	TRBJ2-5	TGTGCCAGCAGTGCCAACCGGGGAGGGCGGGAAGTTACCCAGTACTTC	CASSANRGGREVTQYF
15	TRBV6-1	TRBD1	-	TRBJ1-1	TGTGCCAGCAGAGGACAGGGGGCGGGGGACACTGAAGCTTTCTTT	CASRGQGAGDTEAFF
13	TRBV7-9	TRBD1	-	TRBJ1-5	TGTGCCAGCAGCAAGGGACAGAATCAGCCCCAGCATTTT	CASSKGQNQPQHF
14	TRBV29-1	-	once	TRBJ1-1	TGCAGCGTTGAATACGGTTCCAGGGTTGATGAAGCTTTCTTT	CSVEYGSRVDEAFF
14	TRBV5-5	-	few	TRBJ1-5	TGTGCCAGCAGCTTAGGCAGTAGCAATCAGCCCCAGCATTTT	CASSLGSSNQPQHF
11	TRBV30	-	-	TRBJ2-7	TGTGCCTGGAGTGTGGCCTACGAGCAGTACTTC	CAWSVAYEQYF
15	TRBV7-3	TRBD2	-	TRBJ2-1	TGTGCCAGCAGCTTAGTCCCTAGCGGGGCCGGTGAGCAGTTCTTC	CASSLVPSGAGEQFF
16	TRBV5-1	-	-	TRBJ2-3	TGCGCCAGCAGCTTGGAATGGTCAGGGAACACAGATACGCAGTATTTT	CASSLEWSGNTDTQYF
15	TRBV7-7	TRBD2	once	TRBJ2-5	TGTGCCAGCAGCACATCGACTAGCGGAGGGGAGACCCAGTACTTC	CASSTSTSGGETQYF
12	TRBV6-6	TRBD1	few	TRBJ1-1	TGTGCCAGCAGATCTGGACAGGGGGCGGCTTTCTTT	CASRSGQGAAFF
14	TRBV7-9	-	-	TRBJ1-5	TGTGCCAGCAGCTTAGGCCCCGCGGGTCAGCCCCAGCATTTT	CASSLGPAGQPQHF
14	TRBV5-1	-	-	TRBJ2-3	TGCGCCAGCAGCTTGGAAGGGGGGCAAGATACGCAGTATTTT	CASSLEGGQDTQYF
11	TRBV30	-	-	TRBJ1-6	TGTGCCTCGGGCGAGGATTCACCCCTCCACTTT	CASGEDSPLHF
14	TRBV7-7	TRBD1	-	TRBJ2-7	TGTGCCAGCAGCCAAGGGACAGGGGGGGGCGAGCAGTACTTC	CASSQGTGGGEQYF
17	TRBV4-1	-	-	TRBJ1-3	TGCGCCAGCAGCCATTCCCCTCGGACAGACTCTGGAAACACCATATATTTT	CASSHSPRTDSGNTIYF
18	TRBV11-3	-	few	TRBJ1-4	TGTGCCAGCAGCTTCGCGGATCCCGAGAATGTAAGGTGTGAAAAACTGTTTTTT	CASSFADPENVRCEKLFF
18	TRBV10-3	TRBD2	-	TRBJ2-3	TGTGCCATCAGTGAGCCTAGACTAGCGGGCCCTAGCACAGATACGCAGTATTTT	CAISEPRLAGPSTDTQYF
11	TRBV6-6	-	-	TRBJ2-5	TGTGCCAGCAGTGGGAGGGAGACCCAGTACTTC	CASSGRETQYF
11	TRBV29-1	-	-	TRBJ1-2	TGCAGCGTTTCGAGTTCCTATGGCTACACCTTC	CSVSSSYGYTF
16	TRBV6-1	-	-	TRBJ2-3	TGTGCCAGCAGTGAAGGGCGTCAGGGAAGAGTGGGTACGCAGTATTTT	CASSEGRQGRVGTQYF
16	TRBV7-2	TRBD2	-	TRBJ2-3	TGTGCCAGCAGCTTAGGCCGGGACTATTTCACAGATACGCAGTATTTT	CASSLGRDYFTDTQYF
16	TRBV9	-	few	TRBJ2-5	TGTGCCAGCAGCGTAGGGCCAGCGGGCATCCAAGAGACCCAGTACTTC	CASSVGPAGIQETQYF
13	TRBV6-1	-	-	TRBJ1-2	TGTGCCAGCAGTGCCGGGGTACTCTATGGCTACACCTTC	CASSAGVLYGYTF
15	TRBV28	-	-	TRBJ2-1	TGTGCCAGCAGCACCCAAGACAGGGAGGGAAATGAGCAGTTCTTC	CASSTQDREGNEQFF
14	TRBV6-5	-	-	TRBJ1-1	TGTGCCAGCAGCTACGACAGGAGGAACACTGAAGCTTTCTTT	CASSYDRRNTEAFF
14	TRBV5-1	-	-	TRBJ1-1	TGCGCCAGCCGGACGGACAGTTGGAACACTGAAGCTTTCTTT	CASRTDSWNTEAFF
16	TRBV6-5	-	-	TRBJ1-1	TGTGCCAGCAGTTACTCGAAATCCGGGAGAAACACTGAAGCTTTCTTT	CASSYSKSGRNTEAFF
15	TRBV5-1	-	few	TRBJ1-4	TGCGCCAGCAGCTTGGAGTATTATTCCCACGAAAAACTGTTTTTT	CASSLEYYSHEKLFF
14	TRBV25-1	TRBD1	-	TRBJ2-1	TGTGCCAGCACTGGGGACAGGCACTACAATGAGCAGTTCTTC	CASTGDRHYNEQFF
14	TRBV19	TRBD1	-	TRBJ1-1	TGTGCCACTGGGACAGGGGGAATGAACACTGAAGCTTTCTTT	CATGTGGMNTEAFF
16	TRBV28	-	medium-sized	TRBJ1-1	TGTGCCAGCAGCAAGACAGACCTCTTAATGAACACTGAAGCTTTCTTT	CASSKTDLLMNTEAFF
12	TRBV30	-	-	TRBJ1-1	TGTGCCTGGGACTCCTTGAACACTGAAGCTTTCTTT	CAWDSLNTEAFF
13	TRBV25-1	TRBD1	-	TRBJ2-4	TGTGCCAGCTCCAGGGGGCTCGAAAACATTCAGTACTTC	CASSRGLENIQYF
17	TRBV27	-	-	TRBJ2-1	TGTGCCAGCAGTTCCCTCTTAGCGCGACCCCGGGGGAATGAGCAGTTCTTC	CASSSLLARPRGNEQFF
15	TRBV30	TRBD2	once	TRBJ2-3	TGTGCCTGGACTATAATGCGGGGGGTACGGGATACGCAGTATTTT	CAWTIMRGVRDTQYF